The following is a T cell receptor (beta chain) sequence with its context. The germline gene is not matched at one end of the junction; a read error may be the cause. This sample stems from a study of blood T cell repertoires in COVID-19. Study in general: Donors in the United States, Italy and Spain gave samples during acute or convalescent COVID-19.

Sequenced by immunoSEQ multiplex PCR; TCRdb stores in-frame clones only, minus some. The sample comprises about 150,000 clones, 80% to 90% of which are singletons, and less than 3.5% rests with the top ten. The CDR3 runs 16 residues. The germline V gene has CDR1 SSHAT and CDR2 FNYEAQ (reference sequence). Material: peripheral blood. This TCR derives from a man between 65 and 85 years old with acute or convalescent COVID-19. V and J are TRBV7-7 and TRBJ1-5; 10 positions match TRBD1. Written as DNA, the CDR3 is TGTGCTAGCAGCTTAGCCTCCGGGACAGGGGAACAGCCCCAGCATTTT. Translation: CASSLASGTGEQPQHF.